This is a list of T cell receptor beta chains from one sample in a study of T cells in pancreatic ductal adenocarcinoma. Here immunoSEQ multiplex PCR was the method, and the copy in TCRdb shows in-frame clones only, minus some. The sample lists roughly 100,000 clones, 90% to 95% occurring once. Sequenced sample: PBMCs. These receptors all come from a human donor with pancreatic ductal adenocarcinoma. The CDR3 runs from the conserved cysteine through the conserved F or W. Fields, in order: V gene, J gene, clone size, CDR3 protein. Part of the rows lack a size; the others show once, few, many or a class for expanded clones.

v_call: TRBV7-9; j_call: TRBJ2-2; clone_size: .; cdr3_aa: CASSLVGRPRGANGELFF
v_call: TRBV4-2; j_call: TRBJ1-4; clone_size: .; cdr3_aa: CASSQDRPQKLFF
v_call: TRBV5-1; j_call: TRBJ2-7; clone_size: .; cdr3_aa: CASSPGTTVPYEQYF
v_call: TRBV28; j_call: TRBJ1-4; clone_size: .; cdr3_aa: CASRVGDEKLFF
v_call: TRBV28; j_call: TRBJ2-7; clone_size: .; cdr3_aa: CASSPSAGGLSYEQYF
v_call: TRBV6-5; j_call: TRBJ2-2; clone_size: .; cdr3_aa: CASSSLAGGELFF
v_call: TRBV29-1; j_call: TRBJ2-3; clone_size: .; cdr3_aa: CSVSGGRLDTQYF
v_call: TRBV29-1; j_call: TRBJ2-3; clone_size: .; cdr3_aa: CSVALSSTDTQYF
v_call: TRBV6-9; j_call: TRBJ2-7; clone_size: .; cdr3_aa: CASTPGQITYEQYF
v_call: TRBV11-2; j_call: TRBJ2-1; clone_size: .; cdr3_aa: CASSLGGHEQFF
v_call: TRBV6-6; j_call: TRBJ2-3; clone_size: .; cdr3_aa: CASSPGLASSTDTQYF
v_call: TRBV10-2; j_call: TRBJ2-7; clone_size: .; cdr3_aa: CASSQSGTYEQYF
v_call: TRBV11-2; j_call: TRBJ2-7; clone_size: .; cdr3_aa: CASSSGSYEQYF
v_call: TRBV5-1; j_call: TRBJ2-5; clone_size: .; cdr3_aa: CASSPQGSDQETQYF
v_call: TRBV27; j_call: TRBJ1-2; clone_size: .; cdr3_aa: CASSSQGAPGYTF
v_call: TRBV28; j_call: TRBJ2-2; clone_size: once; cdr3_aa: CAISRRDHNTGELFF
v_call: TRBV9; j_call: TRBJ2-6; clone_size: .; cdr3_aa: CASSVSPGQEYSGANVLTF
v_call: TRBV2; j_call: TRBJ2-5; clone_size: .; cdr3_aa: CASSGRLAEETQYF
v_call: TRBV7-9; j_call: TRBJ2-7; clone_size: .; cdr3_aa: CASSLYDRGPSSYEQYF
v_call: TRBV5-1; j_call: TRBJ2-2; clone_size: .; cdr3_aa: CASSLAAVRTGELFF
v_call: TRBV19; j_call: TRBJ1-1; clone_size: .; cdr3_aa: CASVGQGASEAFF
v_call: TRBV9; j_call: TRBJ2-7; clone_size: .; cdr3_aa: CASSVGTGVSYEQYF
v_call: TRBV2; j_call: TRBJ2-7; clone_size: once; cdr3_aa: CASDSLAGYYEQYF
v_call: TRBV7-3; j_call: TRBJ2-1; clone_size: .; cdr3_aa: CASSLMAGGLNEQFF
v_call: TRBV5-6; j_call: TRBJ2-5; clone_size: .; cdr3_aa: CASSRPGTAGETQYF
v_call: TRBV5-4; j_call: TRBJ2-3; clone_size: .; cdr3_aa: CASSRDRSSDTQYF
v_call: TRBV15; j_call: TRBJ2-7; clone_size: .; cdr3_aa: CATSGDRDGWREQYF
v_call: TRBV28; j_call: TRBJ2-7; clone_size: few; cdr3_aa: CASGTGTGLYEQYF